The present T cell receptor beta chain was sequenced within a study of post-analysis software for immune sequencing data. Unique molecular identifiers had been added to the TCR beta cDNA libraries. Via MiXCR, TCRdb re-called the PCR reads, giving one row per CDR3 protein. The profile covers 450,000 to 700,000 distinct CDR3 sequences, with 44% appearing a single time and approximately 1.7% taken by the ten largest. Study-level findings and limits: Significantly decreased normalized Chao1 diversity was recorded for multiple sclerosis patients relative to controls. The five TRBV segments detected at higher frequency in patients than in controls included TRBV5-6, TRBV5-1 and TRBV20-1.

This CDR3 region has 15 residues. CDR1 is MRHNA and CDR2 is SNTAGT in the germline V gene. Trimming cost V 3 bases and J 7 bases; bases outside gene matches: 6. In its sample, this clonotype was seen a few times. Antigen: not known. The sequencing input was blood. The chain couples TRBV6-4 to TRBJ2-1; 10 bases are a match to TRBD1. The clonotype originates from a girl aged 5 to 17 with multiple sclerosis. The CDR3 DNA reads TGTGCCAGCAGTGATAGGACAGGGGGGATTAATGAGCAGTTCTTC. Translating it yields CASSDRTGGINEQFF.